A single sample gave rise to the 11 T cell receptor beta chains below, sequenced in a study of metastatic and nonmetastatic thyroid tumors. All patients were untreated before thyroid surgery. TCRdb re-called the PCR reads with MiXCR. The table shows about 33,000 clones, with 15% to 20% occurring only once. The sequenced sample consisted of blood. Receptor source: a male donor with papillary thyroid cancer or a benign thyroid nodule (not recorded which). Some clones in this sample may be carry-over from other donors' samples.

This clone showed up many times. The J gene is TRBJ2-3, the V gene TRBV2; D not resolved. The CDR3 totals 12 residues. Trimming took 7 bases from V and 0 from J, leaving 5 bases between them. Germline-derived CDR1 and CDR2 are SNHLY and FYNNEI. CDR3 region: CASTDSTDTQYF. For the CDR3, the DNA is TGTGCCAGCACGGATAGCACAGATACGCAGTATTTT.

V and J are TRBV14 and TRBJ2-7, with a weak D call TRBD2 (7 bases). This CDR3 has 16 residues. V lost 4 bases to trimming and J lost 1 base, with 17 bases between them. CDR1 and CDR2 from the germline V gene are SGHDN and FVKESK. The CDR3 spells CASSRGGGTVSYEQYF. The CDR3, as DNA: TGTGCCAGCAGCCGAGGGGGGGGCACCGTTTCCTACGAGCAGTACTTC.

The chain uses TRBV2 and TRBJ1-6; D is unclear. The CDR3 runs 16 residues. The germline V gene has CDR1 SNHLY and CDR2 FYNNEI. V shed 6 bases and J shed 2 bases, with 14 bases lying between them. The CDR3 spells CASRTITDTYNSPLHF. CDR3 nucleotide sequence: TGTGCCAGCAGGACCATAACAGATACCTATAATTCACCCCTCCACTTT.

Ten or more counts support this clone. Here the CDR3 reads CASSRSTDTQYF. In nucleotides, the CDR3 is TGTGCCAGCAGCCGAAGCACAGATACGCAGTATTTT. V is TRBV7-3 and J is TRBJ2-3, with D unclear. The V end was cut by 5 bases, the J end by 0 bases, with 3 bases between. Germline V gene sequence: CDR1 SGHTA, CDR2 FQGTGA. This CDR3 region has 12 residues. Full variable domain (outside the CDR3, taken from reference TRBV7-3 and TRBJ2-3): GAGVSQTPSNKVTEKGKYVELRCDPISGHTALYWYRQSLGQGPEFLIYFQGTGAADDSGLPNDRFFAVRPEGSVSTLKIQRTERGDSAVYLCASSRSTDTQYFGPGTRLTVL.

The V and J genes are TRBV5-1 and TRBJ1-2; D gene uncertain. This CDR3 comprises 14 residues. Per the germline V gene, CDR1 is SGHRS and CDR2 is YFSETQ. Trimming left V 0 bases short and J 1 base short, with 7 bases between. The CDR3 here is CASSLAEGNYGYTF. In DNA, the CDR3 is TGCGCCAGCAGCTTGGCGGAAGGTAACTATGGCTACACCTTC.

This clone was detected only a few times. The chain recombines TRBV28 with TRBJ2-7, with 8 nucleotides matching TRBD2. The V and J ends lost 7 bases and 5 bases, in that order; junction bases with no gene match: 7. Germline V gene sequence: CDR1 MDHEN, CDR2 SYDVKM. The CDR3 runs to 13 residues. The CDR3 spells CASKAGGTDEQYF. The CDR3 DNA reads TGTGCCAGCAAGGCGGGAGGTACCGACGAGCAGTACTTC. Full variable domain (remainder filled in from reference TRBV28 and TRBJ2-7): DVKVTQSSRYLVKRTGEKVFLECVQDMDHENMFWYRQDPGLGLRLIYFSYDVKMKEKGDIPEGYSVSREKKERFSLILESASTNQTSMYLCASKAGGTDEQYFGPGTRLTVT.

This clone was picked up a small number of times. The genes are TRBV24-1 and TRBJ1-3; D might be TRBD1 (5 bases). Germline CDR1 is KGHDR and CDR2 is SFDVKD. This CDR3 is 16 amino acids long. V lost 2 bases to trimming and J lost 0 bases, with 10 bases between them. CDR3 in DNA: TGTGCCACCAGTGATTCCGGGACCCTCTCTGGAAACACCATATATTTT. The encoded protein is CATSDSGTLSGNTIYF.

This clone was seen ten or more times. The V and J genes are TRBV20-1 and TRBJ2-7; 9 bases align to TRBD2. This CDR3 has 15 amino acids. With 1 base clipped from V and 4 bases from J, the junction kept 8 bases outside the gene matches. Germline loops: CDR1 DFQATT, CDR2 SNEGSKA (reference sequence). CDR3 sequence (DNA): TGCAGTGCTAGAGGGATGTCTAGCGGGAATTACGAGCAGTACTTC. This sequence encodes CSARGMSSGNYEQYF.

There are a few counts of this clone. The chain recombines TRBV15 with TRBJ1-5; possible D gene TRBD1, 5 bases. CDR3 size: 15 residues. Trimming left V 6 bases short and J 6 bases short, with 18 bases between. Per germline, CDR1 LNHNV and CDR2 YYDKDF (reference sequence). In nucleotides, the CDR3 is TGTGCCACCAGATATGGGGGGGGTGCGAGTCAGCCCCAGCATTTT. This gives the protein CATRYGGGASQPQHF. Together with reference TRBV15 and TRBJ1-5, the CDR3 gives the full variable domain: DAMVIQNPRYQVTQFGKPVTLSCSQTLNHNVMYWYQQKSSQAPKLLFHYYDKDFNNEADTPDNFQSRRPNTSFCFLDIRSPGLGDTAMYLCATRYGGGASQPQHFGDGTRLSIL.

This clone was found many times. The chain has TRBV29-1 and TRBJ2-1; tentative D call: TRBD1 (5 bases). V lost 4 bases, J lost 9 bases, and 13 bases lay in between. The germline gives CDR1 SQVTM, CDR2 ANQGSEA. The CDR3 runs to 12 residues. The CDR3 protein is CSVVPNDSEQFF. In DNA form, the CDR3 reads TGCAGCGTTGTCCCCAATGACAGTGAGCAGTTCTTC.

In this sample, this clone turned up many times. The V call is TRBV5-5, the J call TRBJ2-7; tentative D call: TRBD1 (5 bases). This CDR3 comprises 15 residues. The V end was cut by 0 bases, the J end by 6 bases, with 16 bases between. Germline CDR1 reads SGHKS; CDR2 reads YYEKEE (reference sequence). The CDR3 DNA reads TGTGCCAGCAGCTTGGTGCTAGGGGCCCCCAGCGAGCAGTACTTC. As protein: CASSLVLGAPSEQYF.